This entry lists 29 T cell receptor beta chains sequenced from one sample in a study of T cell clones after liver transplantation. Produced via immunoSEQ multiplex PCR; TCRdb's table is partial and in-frame only. The sample has approximately 71,000 clones, around 92% seen once. The sample here was CD4+ T cells from blood, taken less than 26 months after liver transplant. The receptors originated from a human patient who received a liver transplant. Some T cells may have originated in the graft donor.

In DNA form, the CDR3 reads TGTGCCAGCAGCAACGGAGCCTACGAGCAGTACTTC. Protein sequence: CASSNGAYEQYF. The chain couples TRBV7-9 to TRBJ2-7; no definite D call. The CDR3 is 12 amino acids. Germline V gene data show CDR1 as SEHNR and CDR2 as FQNEAQ (reference sequence). Trimming took 5 bases from V and 2 from J, leaving 7 bases between them.

In regard to this clone: The junction does not match germline at one end; this may be a read error. V gene TRBV27 combines with J gene TRBJ2-7; D ambiguous. The length of the CDR3 is 15 residues. The germline gives CDR1 MNHEY, CDR2 SMNVEV (reference sequence). CDR3 in DNA: TGTGCCGGCAGCCTAAACCCCCCGGATGTCTACGAGCAGTACTTC. Translation gives CAGSLNPPDVYEQYF.

The chain links TRBV29-1 to TRBJ1-2; possibly TRBD1 for D (6 bases). The ends were cut back, 3 bases at V and 4 bases at J, with 12 bases in the middle. CDR1 is SQVTM, CDR2 ANQGSEA, per germline. This CDR3 has 13 residues. The CDR3 DNA sequence: TGCAGCGTTGAGGCAGGGGCGTTCTATGGCTACACCTTC. Translated: CSVEAGAFYGYTF. The full variable domain, in which reference TRBV29-1 and TRBJ1-2 provide the parts outside the CDR3, is SAVISQKPSRDICQRGTSLTIQCQVDSQVTMMFWYRQQPGQSLTLIATANQGSEATYESGFVIDKFPISRPNLTFSTLTVSNMSPEDSSIYLCSVEAGAFYGYTFGSGTRLTVV.

CDR3 sequence reads: CASSSPALFTSYGYTF. The DNA of the CDR3 is TGTGCCAGCAGTTCCCCAGCACTCTTTACCTCCTATGGCTACACCTTC. The rearrangement links TRBV28 to TRBJ1-2; D not resolved. There are 16 residues in the CDR3. The V and J ends lost 4 bases and 4 bases respectively, with 19 bases between them. Germline assignment: CDR1 MDHEN and CDR2 SYDVKM.

The rearrangement uses TRBV2 and TRBJ1-1; 11 positions agree with TRBD1. The CDR3 spans 16 residues. J was trimmed by 0 bases and V by 7 bases; bases with no gene match: 7. Germline-derived CDR1 and CDR2 are SNHLY and FYNNEI. CDR3 residues: CASKNWDRGLNTEAFF. The DNA for the CDR3 is TGTGCCAGCAAAAATTGGGACAGGGGGTTGAACACTGAAGCTTTCTTT. Filled out from reference TRBV2 and TRBJ1-1, the complete variable domain reads EPEVTQTPSHQVTQMGQEVILRCVPISNHLYFYWYRQILGQKVEFLVSFYNNEISEKSEIFDDQFSVERPDGSNFTLKIRSTKLEDSAMYFCASKNWDRGLNTEAFFGQGTRLTVV.

This chain joins TRBV5-1 and TRBJ1-1; TRBD1 aligns across 12 bases. The CDR3 covers 14 residues. Germline V gene sequence: CDR1 SGHRS, CDR2 YFSETQ. V dropped 4 bases and J dropped 4; count of bases not matched to a gene: 2. DNA for the CDR3: TGCGCCAGCAGCGGGACAGGGGGCGGCACTGAAGCTTTCTTT. This translates into CASSGTGGGTEAFF.

V is TRBV28 and J is TRBJ1-2; 8 bases match TRBD1. CDR3 length: 15 amino acids. The V segment lost 6 bases and the J segment 6 bases; nucleotides outside the gene matches: 12. Germline assignment: CDR1 MDHEN and CDR2 SYDVKM. CDR3 nucleotides: TGTGCCAGCAGGGGAAGGAGCAGGGGGCTTGATGGCTACACCTTC. Its protein is CASRGRSRGLDGYTF.

The V call is TRBV11-3, the J call TRBJ2-7; 7 nucleotides agree with TRBD1. Losses at the gene ends were 4 bases for V and 1 base for J; bases not matched to a gene: 7. Germline lookup yields CDR1 SGHNT and CDR2 YENEEA. This CDR3 has 15 amino acids. CDR3 coding DNA: TGTGCCAGCAGCTCCTACCGGGACAGTTCCTACGAGCAGTACTTC. Translation: CASSSYRDSSYEQYF. The variable domain in full, completed from reference TRBV11-3 and TRBJ2-7, reads EAGVVQSPRYKIIEKKQPVAFWCNPISGHNTLYWYLQNLGQGPELLIRYENEEAVDDSQLPKDRFSAERLKGVDSTLKIQPAELGDSAVYLCASSSYRDSSYEQYFGPGTRLTVT.

The rearrangement links TRBV28 to TRBJ2-3; 8 bases map to TRBD1. In germline, CDR1 is MDHEN, CDR2 SYDVKM. Trimming removed 4 bases from V and 3 bases from J; junction bases left unmatched: 3. CDR3 length: 14 amino acids. In nucleotides, the CDR3 is TGTGCCAGCAGTTCCGGACAGGGAACAGATACGCAGTATTTT. It is translated as CASSSGQGTDTQYF. The complete variable domain, with remaining parts taken from reference TRBV28 and TRBJ2-3, reads DVKVTQSSRYLVKRTGEKVFLECVQDMDHENMFWYRQDPGLGLRLIYFSYDVKMKEKGDIPEGYSVSREKKERFSLILESASTNQTSMYLCASSSGQGTDTQYFGPGTRLTVL.

A note on this clone: Other DNA variants within this sample encode the same CDR3. V is TRBV6-5 and J is TRBJ2-7; no firm D call. The germline CDR1 and CDR2 sequences are MNHEY and SVGAGI. Between the trimmed V and J ends, which lost 0 bases and 0 bases, there was a span of 3 bases. The CDR3 has 13 amino acids. In DNA form, the CDR3 reads TGTGCCAGCAGTTACTCATCCTCCTACGAGCAGTACTTC. Residues: CASSYSSSYEQYF.

The chain is built from TRBV15 and TRBJ2-5, with 7 positions matching TRBD2. V gave up 5 bases and J gave up 5 bases; unmatched junction bases: 14. The CDR3 has 16 amino acids. CDR1 and CDR2 from the germline V gene are LNHNV and YYDKDF (reference sequence). The CDR3 sequence: CATSPSGGPGLETQYF. In DNA, the CDR3 is TGTGCCACCAGCCCTTCGGGAGGCCCAGGACTCGAGACCCAGTACTTC.

This clone was picked up one time. The V call is TRBV7-8, the J call TRBJ2-1; D is perhaps TRBD2 (5 bases). V lost 7 bases and J lost 9, with 16 bases in between. Germline V gives CDR1 SGHVS, CDR2 FQNEAQ. This CDR3 is 13 amino acids long. The CDR3 nucleotides are TGTGCCAGCATCAACCCCAGCGGCCCTGAGCAGTTCTTC. Translation gives CASINPSGPEQFF. Together with reference TRBV7-8 and TRBJ2-1, the CDR3 gives the full variable domain: GAGVSQSPRYKVAKRGQDVALRCDPISGHVSLFWYQQALGQGPEFLTYFQNEAQLDKSGLPSDRFFAERPEGSVSTLKIQRTQQEDSAVYLCASINPSGPEQFFGPGTRLTVL.

V is TRBV7-2 and J is TRBJ2-5; the match to TRBD2 covers 10 bases. From germline, CDR1 is SGHTA and CDR2 FQGNSA. The CDR3 sequence is 15 residues long. V dropped 1 base and J dropped 6; count of bases not matched to a gene: 5. The CDR3 is CASSLGLAGVKTQYF. Here the CDR3 DNA reads TGTGCCAGCAGCTTAGGGCTAGCGGGAGTCAAGACCCAGTACTTC.

V and J are TRBV5-1 and TRBJ1-1; 8 bases map to TRBD1. Germline-derived CDR1 and CDR2 are SGHRS and YFSETQ. This CDR3 contains 14 residues. The V gene end was trimmed by 0 bases and the J gene end by 5 bases; junction bases not matched to a gene: 3. The CDR3 reads CASSLARGRTEAFF. The CDR3 region has the DNA TGCGCCAGCAGCTTGGCCAGGGGGCGAACTGAAGCTTTCTTT.

This clone showed up just once. This chain joins TRBV29-1 and TRBJ1-2; TRBD1 agrees at 8 bases. Germline V CDR1 and CDR2: SQVTM, ANQGSEA. V dropped 7 bases and J dropped 8; count of bases not matched to a gene: 6. The CDR3 is 11 amino acids. The CDR3 spells CSADRGEGYTF. The CDR3 region has the DNA TGCAGCGCCGACAGGGGCGAGGGCTACACCTTC.

This chain links TRBV5-4 with TRBJ2-5; D perhaps matches TRBD2 (6 bases). V lost 2 bases, J lost 5 bases, and 13 bases lay in between. This CDR3 has 14 amino acids. Germline V gene data show CDR1 as SGHNT and CDR2 as YYREEE (reference sequence). The CDR3 reads CASSLPGGVETQYF. Here the CDR3 DNA reads TGTGCCAGCAGCTTACCAGGCGGGGTGGAGACCCAGTACTTC.

The rearrangement links TRBV6-5 to TRBJ2-3, with D unresolved. CDR1 MNHEY and CDR2 SVGAGI come from the germline V gene. The CDR3 extends over 12 amino acids. The V gene lost 2 bases and the J gene lost 2 bases, with 2 bases spanning the gap. The CDR3 reads CASSYDTDTQYF. The CDR3 DNA reads TGTGCCAGCAGTTACGACACAGATACGCAGTATTTT.

This chain links TRBV6-1 with TRBJ1-2; a possible D gene is TRBD1 (6 bases). The CDR3 consists of 15 residues. From germline, CDR1 is MNHNS and CDR2 SASEGT. Trimming took 0 bases from V and 3 from J, leaving 11 bases between them. CDR3 DNA sequence: TGTGCCAGCAGTGAAGCGCGGGGGCTAGACTATGGCTACACCTTC. It translates to CASSEARGLDYGYTF.

In the case of this clone: At one end the junction does not follow the germline gene, possibly because of a read error. This chain connects TRBV6-5 to TRBJ2-7, with D perhaps given as TRBD1 or TRBD2 (5 bases each). From germline, CDR1 is MNHEY and CDR2 SVGAGI. The length of the CDR3 is 15 residues. CDR3 nucleotide sequence: TGTGCCAGCAGTAACTCCTTGCAGGGAGCCTACGAGCAGTACTTC. This gives the protein CASSNSLQGAYEQYF.

Only a few counts were recorded for this clone. The chain uses TRBV6-6 and TRBJ1-4; 7 bases align to TRBD1. V gave up 5 bases and J gave up 7 bases; unmatched junction bases: 4. CDR3 length: 13 amino acids. Germline V gene data show CDR1 as MNHNY and CDR2 as SVGAGI (reference sequence). The DNA for the CDR3 is TGTGCCAGCAGTCAACAGGGGTCTGAAAAACTGTTTTTT. Residues: CASSQQGSEKLFF.

The chain uses TRBV7-2 and TRBJ2-1; 7 bases fit TRBD2. CDR1 and CDR2 (germline): SGHTA, FQGNSA. This CDR3 has 16 residues. Germline trimming cut 0 bases from V and 2 bases from J; bases unmatched to any gene: 4. This CDR3 is CASSLASGTTYNEQFF. The CDR3 DNA reads TGTGCCAGCAGCTTAGCGTCGGGGACTACCTACAATGAGCAGTTCTTC.

The rearrangement uses TRBV10-2 and TRBJ2-7; 7 nucleotides line up with TRBD1. This CDR3 region has 16 residues. Germline V lookup: CDR1 WSHSY, CDR2 SAAADI. V was pared by 0 bases and J by 3 bases, with 8 bases of the junction left unmatched. CDR3 residues: CASSESRDSLSYEQYF. CDR3 DNA sequence: TGCGCCAGCAGTGAGTCAAGGGACAGTCTTAGCTACGAGCAGTACTTC.

The chain has TRBV5-1 and TRBJ2-1; D is uncertain. This CDR3 region has 16 residues. V dropped 5 bases and J dropped 4 bases, with 19 bases sitting between them. Germline loops: CDR1 SGHRS, CDR2 YFSETQ. The CDR3 region is CASSPIGLREYNEQFF. CDR3 DNA: TGCGCCAGCAGTCCTATCGGCCTGCGAGAGTACAATGAGCAGTTCTTC. Variable domain in full (rest from reference TRBV5-1 and TRBJ2-1): KAGVTQTPRYLIKTRGQQVTLSCSPISGHRSVSWYQQTPGQGLQFLFEYFSETQRNKGNFPGRFSGRQFSNSRSEMNVSTLELGDSALYLCASSPIGLREYNEQFFGPGTRLTVL.

V and J are TRBV7-8 and TRBJ2-2; maybe TRBD2 (5 bases). The germline V gene has CDR1 SGHVS and CDR2 FQNEAQ. This CDR3 has 13 amino acids. Trimming removed 5 bases at V and 7 bases at J, with 11 bases between. CDR3 residues: CASSQDRGGELFF. CDR3 DNA sequence: TGTGCCAGCAGCCAGGACCGGGGCGGGGAGCTGTTTTTT. Using reference TRBV7-8 and TRBJ2-2 for the parts outside the CDR3, the full variable domain is GAGVSQSPRYKVAKRGQDVALRCDPISGHVSLFWYQQALGQGPEFLTYFQNEAQLDKSGLPSDRFFAERPEGSVSTLKIQRTQQEDSAVYLCASSQDRGGELFFGEGSRLTVL.

This clone was detected once. The chain links TRBV11-3 to TRBJ2-7; 7 bases map to TRBD1. The CDR3 spans 14 residues. Germline CDR1 and CDR2: SGHNT and YENEEA. Trimming cost V 5 bases and J 3 bases; bases outside gene matches: 7. CDR3 amino acids: CASSPRQGNYEQYF. CDR3 in DNA: TGTGCCAGCAGCCCCCGACAGGGAAACTACGAGCAGTACTTC.

This clone is a singleton in its sample. V gene TRBV28 combines with J gene TRBJ1-2; D uncertain. The CDR3 contains 14 residues. Trimming took 3 bases from V and 0 from J, leaving 8 bases between them. Germline loops: CDR1 MDHEN, CDR2 SYDVKM. CDR3 protein: CASSFGASNYGYTF. The CDR3, as DNA: TGTGCCAGCAGTTTTGGCGCCTCTAACTATGGCTACACCTTC.

This sequence joins TRBV11-3 and TRBJ2-7; tentative D call: TRBD2 (5 bases). Germline values: CDR1 SGHNT, CDR2 YENEEA. This CDR3 contains 17 residues. V was cut by 0 bases and J by 0 bases, with 15 bases left in between. As DNA, the CDR3 is TGTGCCAGCAGCTTAGAGGGGAGCGGTTATTACTCCTACGAGCAGTACTTC. Its translation is CASSLEGSGYYSYEQYF. Full variable domain (outside the CDR3, taken from reference TRBV11-3 and TRBJ2-7): EAGVVQSPRYKIIEKKQPVAFWCNPISGHNTLYWYLQNLGQGPELLIRYENEEAVDDSQLPKDRFSAERLKGVDSTLKIQPAELGDSAVYLCASSLEGSGYYSYEQYFGPGTRLTVT.

The rearrangement uses TRBV10-3 and TRBJ1-5; D possibly corresponds to TRBD1 (6 bases). The CDR3 loop spans 12 amino acids. Deletions cut 6 bases from V and 5 bases from J, with 8 bases between. Per germline, CDR1 ENHRY and CDR2 SYGVKD. In DNA form, the CDR3 reads TGTGCCATCAGCCCAGGGGATCAGCCCCAGCATTTT. As protein: CAISPGDQPQHF.

The CDR3 is CASSIRGTDTQYF. For the CDR3, the DNA is TGTGCCAGTAGTATCAGAGGCACAGATACGCAGTATTTT. The chain recombines TRBV19 with TRBJ2-3; D ambiguous. Germline CDR1 LNHDA, CDR2 SQIVND (reference sequence). The V end was cut by 3 bases, the J end by 1 base, with 5 bases between. The CDR3 loop spans 13 amino acids.